This is a list of T cell receptor beta chains from one sample in a study of shared clonotypes between healthy human individuals. Assay: immunoSEQ multiplex PCR; the TCRdb copy retains only in-frame clones and omits some. The repertoire consists of approximately 2.1 million clones, with 80% to 95% occurring once and the leading ten covering under 0.45%. Sequences were obtained from naive CD4+ T cells from PBMCs. The receptors originated from a man aged 18 to 29 in good health. Some clones in this sample may be carry-over from other donors' samples. Both conserved end residues are part of each CDR3. D genes are given only for firm matches. The size entry is marked missing in some rows and otherwise reads once, few, many or a size class.

clone_size,j_call,d_call,v_call,cdr3_nt,cdr3_aa
NA,TRBJ1-1,NA,TRBV27,TGTGCCAGCAGCCTAAACGTGGTGAACACTGAAGCTTTCTTT,CASSLNVVNTEAFF
few,TRBJ1-2,NA,TRBV15,TGTGCCACCAGCAGAGTGAACTATGGCTACACCTTC,CATSRVNYGYTF
NA,TRBJ2-5,NA,TRBV6-5,TGTGCCAGCAGAGTTCAAGAGACCCAGTACTTC,CASRVQETQYF
NA,TRBJ2-3,TRBD2,TRBV5-1,TGCGCCAGCAAGAATCGCGGGAGGCCTCCAGATACGCAGTATTTT,CASKNRGRPPDTQYF
NA,TRBJ2-1,NA,TRBV20-1,TGCAGTGCCCGGACTGACAATGAGCAGTTCTTC,CSARTDNEQFF
NA,TRBJ2-5,NA,TRBV30,TGTGCCTGGACAGGGGACCAAGAGACCCAGTACTTC,CAWTGDQETQYF
NA,TRBJ2-5,TRBD2,TRBV7-9,TGTGCCAGCAGCCCAACGGGAGGGGCGGAGACCCAGTACTTC,CASSPTGGAETQYF
NA,TRBJ2-5,NA,TRBV6-1,TGTGCCAGCAGGAGGGACACCCAAGAGACCCAGTACTTC,CASRRDTQETQYF
NA,TRBJ2-7,NA,TRBV28,TGTGCCAGCCGACAGGACAGTACCTACGAGCAGTACTTC,CASRQDSTYEQYF
NA,TRBJ2-1,TRBD2,TRBV6-1,TGTGCCAGCAGGAGGGTCCTAGCGGTTAACAATGAGCAGTTCTTC,CASRRVLAVNNEQFF
NA,TRBJ2-7,TRBD2,TRBV10-3,TGTGCCACCACAGTACTAGCGGGGGGGAACTACGAGCAGTACTTC,CATTVLAGGNYEQYF
few,TRBJ1-1,NA,TRBV28,TGTGCCAGCAGTTCTATGATGAACACTGAAGCTTTCTTT,CASSSMMNTEAFF
NA,TRBJ2-1,NA,TRBV4-3,TGCGCCAGCAGCCAAGTGTTTGAACAGGGAGATTACAATGAGCAGTTCTTC,CASSQVFEQGDYNEQFF
few,TRBJ1-5,NA,TRBV2,TGTGCCAGCAACTACGGAGGGAGGCAGCCCCAGCATTTT,CASNYGGRQPQHF
NA,TRBJ1-6,NA,TRBV14,TGTGCCAGCAGCCAGTTTATAGGGGGAAGTTCACCCCTCCACTTT,CASSQFIGGSSPLHF
NA,TRBJ2-5,TRBD2,TRBV7-2,TGTGCCAGCAGCTTACCTTTGGGGGGGCAAGAGACCCAGTACTTC,CASSLPLGGQETQYF
NA,TRBJ2-2,NA,TRBV5-1,TGCGCCAGCACGGAGCGGGCGAACACCGGGGAGCTGTTTTTT,CASTERANTGELFF
NA,TRBJ2-3,NA,TRBV5-8,TGTGCCAGCAGCTTGACAGATACGCAGTATTTT,CASSLTDTQYF
NA,TRBJ2-5,NA,TRBV6-6,TGTGCCAGTCACCCTCGTGTGGGGGAGACCCAGTACTTC,CASHPRVGETQYF
NA,TRBJ2-1,NA,TRBV7-6,TGTGCCAGCAGCTTAGTGTTTGGGACCACTTCCACCCATAGCTCCTACAATGAGCAGTTCTTC,CASSLVFGTTSTHSSYNEQFF
NA,TRBJ2-3,NA,TRBV7-2,TGTGCCAGCAGCTCGGGACGGACATCTAGCACAGATACGCAGTATTTT,CASSSGRTSSTDTQYF
NA,TRBJ2-2,NA,TRBV10-3,TGTGCCATCAGTGAGTCCGTTCTGGACACCGGGGAGCTGTTTTTT,CAISESVLDTGELFF
NA,TRBJ2-7,NA,TRBV5-6,TGTGCCAGCAGCGCGGGACGGTCCTACGAGCAGTACTTC,CASSAGRSYEQYF
NA,TRBJ2-5,TRBD2,TRBV27,TGTGCCAGCAGTAGACTAGCGGGAAGGGTAGATTTCTCCGGGGAGACCCAGTACTTC,CASSRLAGRVDFSGETQYF
NA,TRBJ1-1,TRBD1,TRBV7-3,TGTGCCAGCGCTCAAAACTCCGGGACAGCAGAAGCTTTCTTT,CASAQNSGTAEAFF
NA,TRBJ2-1,NA,TRBV19,TGTGCCAGTACGACTACGGGAGTAAACAATGAGCAGTTCTTC,CASTTTGVNNEQFF
NA,TRBJ2-3,NA,TRBV29-1,TGCAGCGTTCGGGGACTGAGCACAGATACGCAGTATTTT,CSVRGLSTDTQYF
NA,TRBJ2-7,NA,TRBV6-1,TGTGCCAGCAGTTCCCCGGGCCTTTCCTACGAGCAGTACTTC,CASSSPGLSYEQYF
NA,TRBJ2-3,TRBD2,TRBV6-5,TGTGCCAGCAGTTACGCGCTAGCGGGAGAAACAGATACGCAGTATTTT,CASSYALAGETDTQYF
NA,TRBJ2-1,NA,TRBV6-1,TGTGCCAGCAGTGAAGCTGAAGGGAGCTACAATGAGCAGTTCTTC,CASSEAEGSYNEQFF
NA,TRBJ2-5,NA,TRBV18,TGTGCCAGCTCACTCGGGACCTCGGCGGGGGAGACCCAGTACTTC,CASSLGTSAGETQYF
NA,TRBJ2-3,NA,TRBV6-5,TGTGCCAGCAGTTACGGTCCGCTAGCGAACACAGATACGCAGTATTTT,CASSYGPLANTDTQYF
NA,TRBJ1-4,NA,TRBV5-1,TGCGCCAGCACCCTCCGGTCCCTTAATGAAAAACTGTTTTTT,CASTLRSLNEKLFF
once,TRBJ2-1,TRBD2,TRBV28,TGTGCCAGCAGTGGGGCGGGGAGACTAGCGAAATATGAGCAGTTCTTC,CASSGAGRLAKYEQFF
NA,TRBJ1-2,NA,TRBV7-2,TGTGCCAGCAGCTTAGGACAGAGCTATGGCTACACCTTC,CASSLGQSYGYTF
NA,TRBJ1-2,NA,TRBV6-1,TGTGCCAGCAGTGAGTCAGGGAAGCGGGGCTACACCTTC,CASSESGKRGYTF
NA,TRBJ2-5,NA,TRBV6-4,TGTGCCAGCAGTGACCGGATGGGTTGGGGAGAGACCCAGTACTTC,CASSDRMGWGETQYF
NA,TRBJ1-1,TRBD1,TRBV11-1,TGTGCCAGCAGCTATACGGGACAGGTCTATTCCGGTGCTTTCTTT,CASSYTGQVYSGAFF
NA,TRBJ2-1,TRBD1,TRBV29-1,TGCAGCGTTGGGACAGGGGGGAGTGAGCAGTTCTTC,CSVGTGGSEQFF